These 22 T cell receptor beta chains came from one sample sequenced in a study of T-cell reconstitution after alpha-beta-depleted transplantation in children. Unique molecular identifiers were used in preparing the TCRbeta library. MiXCR was run by TCRdb on the PCR reads, yielding one entry per CDR3 protein. The data contain about 500,000 distinct CDR3 sequences, approximately 30% of them singletons. The specimen comprised PBMCs from the stem cell graft donor, sampled from the stem cell graft. These receptors came from a human donor who donated a stem cell graft to a child with aplastic anemia.

The rearrangement links TRBV20-1 to TRBJ2-5, with D uncertain. Germline V lookup: CDR1 DFQATT, CDR2 SNEGSKA (reference sequence). The CDR3 runs 13 residues. V was shortened by 3 bases and J by 5 bases, with 13 bases between the two germline ends. CDR3 amino acids: CSASSGARETQYF. In nucleotides, the CDR3 is TGCAGTGCTAGTTCAGGCGCGAGGGAGACCCAGTACTTC.

In its sample, this clonotype was seen a few times. This chain connects TRBV7-2 to TRBJ2-2; TRBD1 agrees at 8 bases. Germline V gene sequence: CDR1 SGHTA, CDR2 FQGNSA. V lost 6 bases and J lost 4; bases outside the gene matches: 4. CDR3 length: 14 residues. DNA of the CDR3: TGTGCCAGCAGACCGGACAGGGCCACCGGGGAGCTGTTTTTT. Encoded protein: CASRPDRATGELFF. Full variable domain (outside the CDR3, taken from reference TRBV7-2 and TRBJ2-2): GAGVSQSPSNKVTEKGKDVELRCDPISGHTALYWYRQSLGQGLEFLIYFQGNSAPDKSGLPSDRFSAERTGGSVSTLTIQRTQQEDSAVYLCASRPDRATGELFFGEGSRLTVL.

The CDR3 bases are TGTGCCAGCAGCTTAGATCTCGCGAGAGAGAACACTGAAGCTTTCTTT. This gives the protein CASSLDLARENTEAFF. The rearrangement joins TRBV7-3 to TRBJ1-1; D ambiguous. Trimming removed 2 bases at V and 1 base at J, with 14 bases between. Germline CDR1 SGHTA, CDR2 FQGTGA. The CDR3 contains 16 residues.

This clonotype was observed a handful of times. This sequence joins TRBV7-2 and TRBJ1-2; D gene uncertain. Germline CDR1 SGHTA, CDR2 FQGNSA. This CDR3 has 17 amino acids. V was trimmed by 1 base and J by 4 bases, leaving 19 bases between them. CDR3 region: CASSLVGDIAQAYGYTF. As DNA, the CDR3 is TGTGCCAGCAGCTTAGTAGGAGACATCGCTCAGGCCTATGGCTACACCTTC.

The V call is TRBV6-5, the J call TRBJ2-3, with TRBD2 matching over 7 bases. In germline, CDR1 is MNHEY, CDR2 SVGAGI. This CDR3 comprises 19 residues. V shed 0 bases, J shed 3 bases, and the junction held 15 bases outside the gene matches. The CDR3 loop is CASSYSSGLASGLTDTQYF. The DNA for the CDR3 is TGTGCCAGCAGTTACTCGTCTGGGTTGGCCTCGGGACTAACAGATACGCAGTATTTT.

This clonotype showed up just a few times. The chain is built from TRBV7-9 and TRBJ2-1, with unresolved D. Trimming shortened V by 5 bases and J by 5 bases, and 13 bases separated the two germline ends. Germline loops: CDR1 SEHNR, CDR2 FQNEAQ (reference sequence). The CDR3 is made up of 14 amino acids. CDR3 amino acids: CASSRPPQNNEQFF. DNA for the CDR3: TGTGCCAGCAGCCGGCCGCCGCAAAACAATGAGCAGTTCTTC.

This clonotype was picked up a small number of times. The chain is built from TRBV30 and TRBJ2-7; TRBD1 matches 7 bases. The V gene end was trimmed by 3 bases and the J gene end by 6 bases; junction bases not matched to a gene: 8. This CDR3 contains 13 residues. Germline V gene lookup returns CDR1 GTSNPN and CDR2 SVGIG (reference sequence). In DNA form, the CDR3 reads TGTGCCTGGAGCCGACAGGGTTTGGCCGAGCAGTACTTC. As protein: CAWSRQGLAEQYF.

This clonotype was observed a few times. V and J are TRBV12-3 or TRBV12-4 and TRBJ2-3; 7 bases agree with TRBD2. Unmatched junction bases numbered 8, after V lost 3 bases and J lost 2 bases. CDR3 size: 16 residues. The CDR3 protein is CASSFGGDGATDTQYF. The CDR3 DNA is TGTGCCAGCAGTTTTGGGGGGGACGGAGCCACAGATACGCAGTATTTT.

This rearrangement joins TRBV5-1 to TRBJ1-1; a weak D match, TRBD1 (5 bases). Germline CDR1 SGHRS, CDR2 YFSETQ. Trimming shortened V by 0 bases and J by 3 bases, and 24 bases separated the two germline ends. This CDR3 is built from 19 residues. This CDR3 reads CASSLASDKQVAWDTEAFF. In DNA, the CDR3 is TGCGCCAGCAGCTTGGCCAGTGATAAACAGGTAGCGTGGGACACTGAAGCTTTCTTT. The full variable domain, completed using reference TRBV5-1 and TRBJ1-1, is KAGVTQTPRYLIKTRGQQVTLSCSPISGHRSVSWYQQTPGQGLQFLFEYFSETQRNKGNFPGRFSGRQFSNSRSEMNVSTLELGDSALYLCASSLASDKQVAWDTEAFFGQGTRLTVV.

V usage is TRBV4-2 and J usage is TRBJ2-2, with D perhaps matching TRBD1 or TRBD2 (8 bases each). Per germline, CDR1 LGHNA and CDR2 YNFKEQ. This CDR3 region has 18 residues. V was pared by 4 bases and J by 1 base, with 19 bases between. The CDR3 coding sequence is TGTGCCAGCAGCCCGGACCCGGGAGGGACAGGGAACACCGGGGAGCTGTTTTTT. Protein sequence: CASSPDPGGTGNTGELFF.

This clonotype was seen a handful of times. This chain uses TRBV12-3 or TRBV12-4 with TRBJ2-1; 10 nucleotides line up with TRBD2. V shed 6 bases and J 6 bases; nucleotides not matched to a gene: 5. This CDR3 has 14 amino acids. CDR3 in amino acids: CASRTAGGRNEQFF. As DNA, the CDR3 is TGTGCCAGCAGGACAGCGGGAGGGCGCAATGAGCAGTTCTTC.

This clonotype has more than one count but fewer than ten. A read error may produce the germline difference seen at one junction end. The gene calls are TRBV11-2 and TRBJ2-4; 9 bases line up with TRBD2. Germline values: CDR1 SGHAT, CDR2 FQNNGV. The CDR3 sequence is 11 residues long. DNA of the CDR3: TGTGCCAGCAGCAACCCGGGACTAGCTGATTTC. As protein: CASSNPGLADF.

The chain is built from TRBV6-1 and TRBJ2-7; tentative D call: TRBD1 (6 bases). The CDR3 length is 14 residues. Trimming took 4 bases from V and 3 from J, leaving 13 bases between them. Germline V gene sequence: CDR1 MNHNS, CDR2 SASEGT. In DNA, the CDR3 is TGTGCCAGCAGTGCCGGGACATCCGTCTACGAGCAGTACTTC. It codes for CASSAGTSVYEQYF.

CDR3 amino acids: CSAPGRGTSYNEQFF. Here the CDR3 DNA reads TGCAGTGCTCCCGGGCGGGGGACCTCCTACAATGAGCAGTTCTTC. The V call is TRBV20-1, the J call TRBJ2-1; 7 positions agree with TRBD2. CDR3 length: 15 amino acids. The germline V gene encodes CDR1 DFQATT and CDR2 SNEGSKA (reference sequence). V gave up 5 bases and J gave up 0 bases; unmatched junction bases: 7.

This chain links TRBV30 with TRBJ1-2; D gene ambiguous. Trimming pared 5 bases from V and 4 bases from J, leaving 14 bases between. This CDR3 is 13 amino acids long. Germline CDR1 and CDR2: GTSNPN and SVGIG (reference sequence). DNA for the CDR3: TGTGCCTGGTCGTCCAACACTCTCTATGGCTACACCTTC. This gives the protein CAWSSNTLYGYTF.

The rearrangement uses TRBV5-5 and TRBJ2-6; D unresolved. Germline values: CDR1 SGHKS, CDR2 YYEKEE (reference sequence). V lost 5 bases and J lost 6, with 9 bases in between. There are 13 residues in the CDR3. CDR3 residues: CASRPGTANVLTF. The CDR3 DNA is TGTGCCAGCAGGCCAGGAACGGCCAACGTCCTGACTTTC.

The gene calls are TRBV29-1 and TRBJ2-1, with a possible D match to TRBD2 (5 bases). Germline CDR1 and CDR2: SQVTM and ANQGSEA. With 7 bases removed from V and 6 bases from J, the gap between germline ends came to 16 bases. The CDR3 loop spans 13 amino acids. Here the CDR3 DNA reads TGCAGCGCTCAAGCGGTTGAGGGCAATGAGCAGTTCTTC. Translating it yields CSAQAVEGNEQFF.

The chain employs TRBV12-3 or TRBV12-4 and TRBJ2-4; D is ambiguous. The CDR3 is made up of 13 amino acids. Trimming took 3 bases from V and 0 from J, leaving 3 bases between them. The CDR3 region is CASSFQAKNIQYF. The CDR3 DNA reads TGTGCCAGCAGTTTCCAAGCCAAAAACATTCAGTACTTC.

The rearrangement links TRBV9 to TRBJ2-3, with 11 bases aligning to TRBD2. Per the germline V gene, CDR1 is SGDLS and CDR2 is YYNGEE. V lost 3 bases, J lost 0 bases, and 18 bases stayed unmatched. CDR3 length: 21 amino acids. The CDR3 region has the DNA TGTGCCAGCAGCGCCCGGCCGGGACTAGCGGCCACCCCGTGGAGCACAGATACGCAGTATTTT. Its translation: CASSARPGLAATPWSTDTQYF.

In this sample, this clonotype turned up a few times. The chain combines TRBV7-3 with TRBJ1-1; D may be TRBD1 (6 bases). CDR1 is SGHTA, CDR2 FQGTGA, per germline. The germline V and J ends were trimmed by 5 bases and 4 bases, with 17 bases remaining between them. The CDR3 length is 15 residues. The CDR3 DNA reads TGTGCCAGCAGCGCGAATGGCCAGGGGTCCACTGAAGCTTTCTTT. The encoded protein is CASSANGQGSTEAFF.

V gene TRBV12-3 or TRBV12-4 combines with J gene TRBJ2-7; tentatively, D is TRBD1 (5 bases). Trimming shortened V by 6 bases and J by 5 bases, and 17 bases separated the two germline ends. CDR3 length: 14 amino acids. This CDR3 reads CASRMSGFVDEQYF. The CDR3 bases are TGTGCCAGCAGGATGTCAGGGTTTGTGGACGAGCAGTACTTC.

This clonotype has more than one count but fewer than ten. The chain carries TRBV4-3 and TRBJ2-2; D gene unclear. V lost 1 base to trimming and J lost 0 bases, with 9 bases between them. The V gene's germline CDR1 is LGHNA and CDR2 YSLEER. This CDR3 spans 16 amino acids. The CDR3 reads CASSQAPSPNTGELFF. The CDR3 DNA is TGCGCCAGCAGCCAAGCGCCTAGTCCGAACACCGGGGAGCTGTTTTTT.